This TCR beta chain was profiled in a study of cytotoxic CD8 clonotypes in ibrutinib-treated CLL (dated by TCRdb to about 2021). As for the study more broadly: The cohort included some 14 treatment-naive and eleven to twelve relapsed/refractory patients; some 18 were IGHV unmutated. Of the roughly 90 participants in the trial, about two dozen had longitudinal samples available. Partial responses were observed in about 24 patients and complete responses in 2; after a median follow-up of around 64 months, remission was maintained in roughly 14 patients and progression was observed in approximately 12. The response samples were drawn at a median of approximately twelve months into treatment, with a range of about 6 to 40 months. Every remission and progressive disease sample was obtained while ibrutinib was still being received by the patients. Cryopreserved peripheral blood mononuclear cells were collected at three points: before therapy, at response, and at either sustained remission or disease progression. On average, each sample had some 250,000 productive templates and roughly 95,000 productive rearrangements. Study-wide findings and limitations: Lymph node repertoires were not examined, and the timing of sampling was not matched between patients in sustained remission and those whose disease progressed. At ibrutinib response clonality went up, during sustained remission it held steady, and at progression it dropped back toward baseline. Public clonotypes were rare and either shrank or stayed stable during treatment, and the rise in clonality at ibrutinib response reflected expansion of private clonotypes. Baseline clonality was found to be higher than that of age-matched healthy donors and was strongly correlated with circulating CD8+ T-cell counts.

Sample time point, as interpreted from the label and publication: roughly 25 months on ibrutinib. For TCR beta library preparation, roughly 2 micrograms of genomic DNA were extracted from the cryopreserved PBMCs. Longitudinal blood samples from CLL patients on ibrutinib monotherapy underwent high-throughput TCR beta sequencing. Patients were enrolled in a phase 2 open-label single-center ibrutinib monotherapy trial. This clone was found once. The clone's antigen remains unknown. Per-nucleotide qualities are absent, and no much larger clonotype sits a single base away. On a MiSeq, deep resolution sequencing aimed for a depth between 1 in 1 million and 1 in 200,000 T cells, with each clonotype covered approximately 9.2x on average. TCR beta libraries were generated with the immunoSEQ hsTCRB Kit. For the original study's pipeline: The data were analyzed with ImmunoSEQ Analyzer and ImmunoSEQ Data Assistant, and V, D and J gene assignments followed IMGT definitions. Clonality was computed as one minus normalized Shannon entropy of productive rearrangement frequencies, ranging from 0 to 1. Only overrepresented clonotypes making up at least 0.05% of each patient's repertoire were included in the public clonotype analysis. Approximately 14 age-matched healthy donor repertoires from immuneACCESS were used as controls for clonality. TCRdb provides this immuneACCESS table in a form limited to in-frame rearrangements. Some clones are lacking; in checked studies, under half of them reflect an unresolved V gene, and why the rest are absent is not known. V, J and clone size are taken as reported in that table, and D and trimming were inferred from the DNA itself. Present in this sample are some 29,000 clones, almost 70% of which were seen just once. The ten largest clones take up around 55% of the sample.

The sequencing used PBMCs, collected after 24 months of ibrutinib treatment. The TCR originated in a human donor with chronic lymphocytic leukemia.

The CDR3 reads CASARAGLAGGLEYNEQFF. The sequence in DNA is TGTGCCAGCGCAAGGGCAGGGCTAGCGGGGGGGCTCGAATACAATGAGCAGTTCTTC. This receptor chain uses TRBV11-2 and TRBJ2-1, with 12 bases aligning to TRBD2. According to the germline V gene, CDR1 reads SGHAT and CDR2 reads FQNNGV. The junction shows trimming of 8 bases on V and 4 bases on J, and the gene matches do not reach 18 bases of it. The CDR3 sequence holds 19 residues, the cysteine and phenylalanine included. CDR3 DNA is the only sequence kept; it has 57 bases, read in frame from the first base.